The 18 T cell receptor beta chains below come from one sample, sequenced in a study of radiation and T cells in renal cell carcinoma. This table comes from immunoSEQ multiplex PCR, and its TCRdb copy is limited to in-frame clones, with some not included. In the table there are about 170,000 clones, approximately 90% of which are singletons. As for time point: blood 4 weeks post-SBRT, at nephrectomy. The treatment denotes: 15 Gy SBRT to primary tumor, nephrectomy 4 weeks later. The sequencing used blood, collected from a patient whose treatment included radiotherapy and nephrectomy. The receptor source for this set is a woman aged 50 to 60 with renal cell carcinoma.

The J gene is TRBJ2-5, the V gene TRBV2; D ambiguous. In germline, CDR1 is SNHLY, CDR2 FYNNEI. The V end lost 6 bases, the J end lost 4 bases, and 12 bases lay between the germline ends. The length of the CDR3 is 13 residues. The CDR3, as DNA: TGTGCCAGCAGGGACCCAGTAAGAGAGACCCAGTACTTC. This translates into CASRDPVRETQYF.

The chain recombines TRBV6-6 with TRBJ1-1; no reliable D call. V was cut by 2 bases and J by 3 bases, with 7 bases left in between. The length of the CDR3 is 13 residues. The germline gives CDR1 MNHNY, CDR2 SVGAGI (reference sequence). CDR3 DNA: TGTGCCAGCAGTTACCAACGGGACACTGAAGCTTTCTTT. Its protein product is CASSYQRDTEAFF.

This CDR3 reads CAIRGDGTFEQFF. The CDR3 DNA reads TGTGCCATCAGGGGCGATGGGACTTTTGAGCAGTTCTTC. This chain joins TRBV10-3 and TRBJ2-1, with D possibly matching TRBD2 (6 bases). The CDR3 length is 13 residues. Trimming took off 6 bases at V and 9 bases at J, with 15 bases between the two ends. In germline, CDR1 is ENHRY, CDR2 SYGVKD.

The chain carries TRBV2 and TRBJ1-2; D perhaps matches TRBD1 (5 bases). The CDR3 runs to 15 residues. Deletions cut 3 bases from V and 8 bases from J, with 19 bases between. Looked up from germline, CDR1 is SNHLY and CDR2 is FYNNEI. CDR3 nucleotide sequence: TGTGCCAGCAGTGACAGGGACGTACCCCTTACGGGCTACACCTTC. This translates into CASSDRDVPLTGYTF. The whole variable domain, filled in from reference TRBV2 and TRBJ1-2, reads EPEVTQTPSHQVTQMGQEVILRCVPISNHLYFYWYRQILGQKVEFLVSFYNNEISEKSEIFDDQFSVERPDGSNFTLKIRSTKLEDSAMYFCASSDRDVPLTGYTFGSGTRLTVV.

The chain combines TRBV2 with TRBJ2-3; the D is unclear. V shed 6 bases and J shed 1 base, with 2 bases lying between them. The CDR3 loop spans 11 amino acids. Germline CDR1 and CDR2: SNHLY and FYNNEI. CDR3 amino acids: CASRGTDTQYF. CDR3 bases: TGTGCCAGCAGGGGCACAGATACGCAGTATTTT.

The genes are TRBV5-1 and TRBJ2-7, with D tentatively TRBD1 (5 bases). This CDR3 has 12 amino acids. Trimming removed 4 bases from V and 2 bases from J, with 7 bases in between. In germline, CDR1 is SGHRS, CDR2 YFSETQ. The CDR3 sequence is CASSKGTYEQYF. CDR3 nucleotide sequence: TGCGCCAGCAGCAAGGGGACCTACGAGCAGTACTTC.

The J gene is TRBJ2-5, the V gene TRBV4-3, with D possibly TRBD2 on 7 matching bases. The ends were cut back, 2 bases at V and 4 bases at J, with 17 bases in the middle. This CDR3 contains 16 residues. Germline V gives CDR1 LGHNA, CDR2 YSLEER. The CDR3 loop is CASSQTRGASRETQYF. The CDR3 nucleotides are TGCGCCAGCAGCCAAACCCGGGGGGCTAGCAGAGAGACCCAGTACTTC.

The rearrangement links TRBV7-9 to TRBJ2-2; 8 bases align to TRBD1. V lost 5 bases, J lost 2 bases, and 13 bases stayed unmatched. The length of the CDR3 is 18 residues. Germline-derived CDR1 and CDR2 are SEHNR and FQNEAQ (reference sequence). CDR3 amino acids: CASSPPFRQGLNTGELFF. In DNA form, the CDR3 reads TGTGCCAGCAGCCCGCCCTTTAGACAGGGGCTTAACACCGGGGAGCTGTTTTTT.

The chain uses TRBV7-6 and TRBJ1-4; no definite D call. The CDR3 covers 13 residues. Germline V gene lookup returns CDR1 SGHVS and CDR2 FNYEAQ. Trimming stripped 3 bases from V and 7 bases from J, with 9 bases between. CDR3: CASSLWQTEKLFF. The CDR3 coding sequence is TGTGCCAGCAGCTTGTGGCAAACTGAAAAACTGTTTTTT.

V usage is TRBV9 and J usage is TRBJ2-6; 9 nucleotides agree with TRBD1. The CDR3 sequence is 20 residues long. The V gene end was trimmed by 2 bases and the J gene end by 0 bases; junction bases not matched to a gene: 12. The V gene's germline CDR1 is SGDLS and CDR2 YYNGEE. The CDR3 DNA reads as TGTGCCAGCAGCGTCCGCCGAGGACAGGGGCCTTACTCTGGGGCCAACGTCCTGACTTTC. It translates to CASSVRRGQGPYSGANVLTF.

The V call is TRBV10-3, the J call TRBJ1-1; D gene ambiguous. The germline V gene has CDR1 ENHRY and CDR2 SYGVKD. V shed 7 bases and J shed 5 bases, with 11 bases lying between them. CDR3 size: 12 residues. For the CDR3, the DNA is TGTGCCATCAACGACCCGCCGACTGAAGCTTTCTTT. Its protein product is CAINDPPTEAFF.

The chain uses TRBV7-2 and TRBJ2-1, with 7 nucleotides matching TRBD2. The V gene end was trimmed by 0 bases and the J gene end by 12 bases; junction bases not matched to a gene: 5. Germline V gene data show CDR1 as SGHTA and CDR2 as FQGNSA. The CDR3 has 13 residues. This CDR3 is CASSLAGSGGQFF. In nucleotides, the CDR3 is TGTGCCAGCAGCTTAGCCGGGTCGGGGGGGCAGTTCTTC.

The rearrangement links TRBV18 to TRBJ2-7; no reliable D call. Looked up from germline, CDR1 is KGHSH and CDR2 is LQKENI. Between the trimmed V and J ends, which lost 2 bases and 1 base, there was a span of 12 bases. The CDR3 consists of 15 residues. In nucleotides, the CDR3 is TGTGCCAGCTCACCAGCGGACGCACGGTCCTACGAGCAGTACTTC. Amino acid sequence: CASSPADARSYEQYF. Complete variable domain (other parts from reference TRBV18 and TRBJ2-7): NAGVMQNPRHLVRRRGQEARLRCSPMKGHSHVYWYRQLPEEGLKFMVYLQKENIIDESGMPKERFSAEFPKEGPSILRIQQVVRGDSAAYFCASSPADARSYEQYFGPGTRLTVT.

The V and J genes are TRBV10-3 and TRBJ2-3, with 9 bases matching TRBD2. The CDR3 length is 16 residues. With 3 bases clipped from V and 3 bases from J, the junction kept 7 bases outside the gene matches. Germline-derived CDR1 and CDR2 are ENHRY and SYGVKD. CDR3 nucleotide sequence: TGTGCCATCAGTGACGTGGCTAGCGGGGCTACAGATACGCAGTATTTT. This translates into CAISDVASGATDTQYF.

The V gene is TRBV29-1, the J gene TRBJ2-1, with D uncertain. V lost 2 bases and J lost 7, with 9 bases in between. There are 12 residues in the CDR3. CDR1 and CDR2 (germline): SQVTM, ANQGSEA. The CDR3 DNA is TGCAGCGTTGAAAAGGTACGAAATGAGCAGTTCTTC. The encoded protein is CSVEKVRNEQFF.

J is TRBJ2-7 and V is TRBV7-2; TRBD1 might be the D (6 bases). CDR3 length: 12 residues. Between the trimmed V and J ends, which lost 5 bases and 6 bases, there was a span of 11 bases. Germline CDR1 and CDR2: SGHTA and FQGNSA. The CDR3 nucleotides read TGTGCCAGCAGCAGGCTCAGGGGCGAGCAGTACTTC. Protein: CASSRLRGEQYF.

The V and J genes are TRBV19 and TRBJ2-1; 9 positions match TRBD1. With V trimmed by 1 base and J by 8 bases, 6 bases remained unmatched. The CDR3 has 15 amino acids. The germline CDR1 and CDR2 sequences are LNHDA and SQIVND (reference sequence). CDR3: CASSIATGGSDEQFF. In DNA form, the CDR3 reads TGTGCCAGTAGTATAGCTACAGGGGGCTCCGATGAGCAGTTCTTC. Complete variable domain (other parts from reference TRBV19 and TRBJ2-1): DGGITQSPKYLFRKEGQNVTLSCEQNLNHDAMYWYRQDPGQGLRLIYYSQIVNDFQKGDIAEGYSVSREKKESFPLTVTSAQKNPTAFYLCASSIATGGSDEQFFGPGTRLTVL.

The V gene is TRBV29-1, the J gene TRBJ2-1, with D possibly being TRBD1 (5 bases). This CDR3 is 13 amino acids long. V was pared by 4 bases and J by 7 bases, with 14 bases between. Per the germline V gene, CDR1 is SQVTM and CDR2 is ANQGSEA. For the CDR3, the DNA is TGCAGCGTTGGGCAGGCTGCAGGGAATGAGCAGTTCTTC. As protein: CSVGQAAGNEQFF.